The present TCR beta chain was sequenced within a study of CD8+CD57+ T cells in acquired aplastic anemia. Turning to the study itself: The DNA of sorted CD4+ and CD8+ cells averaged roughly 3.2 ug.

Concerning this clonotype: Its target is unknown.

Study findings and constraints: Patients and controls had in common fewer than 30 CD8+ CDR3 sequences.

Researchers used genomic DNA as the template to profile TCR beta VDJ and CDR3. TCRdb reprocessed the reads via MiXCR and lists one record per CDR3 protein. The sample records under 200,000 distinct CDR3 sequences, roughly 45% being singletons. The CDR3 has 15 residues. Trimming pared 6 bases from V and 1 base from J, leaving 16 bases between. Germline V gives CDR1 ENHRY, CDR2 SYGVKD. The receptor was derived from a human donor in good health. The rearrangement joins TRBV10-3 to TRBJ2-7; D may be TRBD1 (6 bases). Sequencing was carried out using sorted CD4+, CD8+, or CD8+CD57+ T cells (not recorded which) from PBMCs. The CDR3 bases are TGTGCCATCAGCCCTATAGGACAGCCATCCTACGAGCAGTACTTC. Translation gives CAISPIGQPSYEQYF.